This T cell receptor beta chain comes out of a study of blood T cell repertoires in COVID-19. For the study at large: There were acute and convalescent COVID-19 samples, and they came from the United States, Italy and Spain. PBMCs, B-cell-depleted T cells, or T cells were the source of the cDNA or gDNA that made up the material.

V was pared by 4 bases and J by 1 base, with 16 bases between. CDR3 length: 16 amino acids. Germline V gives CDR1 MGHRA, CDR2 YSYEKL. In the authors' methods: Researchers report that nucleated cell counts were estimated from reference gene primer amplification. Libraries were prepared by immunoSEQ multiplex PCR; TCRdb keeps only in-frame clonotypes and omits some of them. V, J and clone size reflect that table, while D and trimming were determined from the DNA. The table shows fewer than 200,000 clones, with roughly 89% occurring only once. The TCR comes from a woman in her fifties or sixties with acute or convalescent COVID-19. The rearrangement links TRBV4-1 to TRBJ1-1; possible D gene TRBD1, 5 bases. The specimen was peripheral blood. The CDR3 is CASSLGGALGNTEAFF. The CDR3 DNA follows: TGCGCCAGCAGCCTCGGAGGGGCCTTAGGGAACACTGAAGCTTTCTTT.